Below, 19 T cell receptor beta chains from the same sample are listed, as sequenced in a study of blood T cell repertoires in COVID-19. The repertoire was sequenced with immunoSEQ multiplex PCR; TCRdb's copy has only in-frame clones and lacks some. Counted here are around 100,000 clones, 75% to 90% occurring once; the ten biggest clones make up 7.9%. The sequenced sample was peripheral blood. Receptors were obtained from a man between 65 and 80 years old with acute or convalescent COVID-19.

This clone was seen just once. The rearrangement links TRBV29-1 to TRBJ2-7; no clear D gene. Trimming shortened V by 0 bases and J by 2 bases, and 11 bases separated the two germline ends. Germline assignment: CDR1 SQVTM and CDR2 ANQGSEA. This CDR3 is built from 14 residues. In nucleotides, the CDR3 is TGCAGCGTTGAAGATCAGAACAGAGCCTACGAGCAGTACTTC. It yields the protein CSVEDQNRAYEQYF.

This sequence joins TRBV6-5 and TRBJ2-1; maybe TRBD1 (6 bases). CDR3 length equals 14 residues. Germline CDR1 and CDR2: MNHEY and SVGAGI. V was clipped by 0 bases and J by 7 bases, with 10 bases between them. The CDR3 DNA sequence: TGTGCCAGCAGTTACTCGAACAGGGTGAATGAGCAGTTCTTC. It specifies CASSYSNRVNEQFF.

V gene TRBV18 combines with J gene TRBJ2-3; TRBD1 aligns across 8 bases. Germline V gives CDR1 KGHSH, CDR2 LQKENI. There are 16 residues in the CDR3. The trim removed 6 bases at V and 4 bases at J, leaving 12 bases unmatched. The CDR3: CASSPRDRLIPDTQYF. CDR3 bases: TGTGCCAGCTCCCCAAGGGACAGGTTGATTCCAGATACGCAGTATTTT. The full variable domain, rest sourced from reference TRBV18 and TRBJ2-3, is NAGVMQNPRHLVRRRGQEARLRCSPMKGHSHVYWYRQLPEEGLKFMVYLQKENIIDESGMPKERFSAEFPKEGPSILRIQQVVRGDSAAYFCASSPRDRLIPDTQYFGPGTRLTVL.

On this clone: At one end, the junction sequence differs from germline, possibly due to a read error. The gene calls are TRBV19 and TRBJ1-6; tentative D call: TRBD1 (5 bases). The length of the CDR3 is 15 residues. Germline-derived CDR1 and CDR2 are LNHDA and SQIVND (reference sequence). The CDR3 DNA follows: TGTGCCAGTAGTCAAACGCAGGGTGCCTATTCGCCCCTCCACTTT. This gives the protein CASSQTQGAYSPLHF.

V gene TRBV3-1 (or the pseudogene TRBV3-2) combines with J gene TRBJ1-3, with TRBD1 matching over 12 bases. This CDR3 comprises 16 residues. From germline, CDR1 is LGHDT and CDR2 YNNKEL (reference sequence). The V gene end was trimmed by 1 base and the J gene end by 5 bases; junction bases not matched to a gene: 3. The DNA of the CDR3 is TGTGCCAGCAGCCAAGGGGGACAGGGGGCGAGAAACACCATATATTTT. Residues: CASSQGGQGARNTIYF.

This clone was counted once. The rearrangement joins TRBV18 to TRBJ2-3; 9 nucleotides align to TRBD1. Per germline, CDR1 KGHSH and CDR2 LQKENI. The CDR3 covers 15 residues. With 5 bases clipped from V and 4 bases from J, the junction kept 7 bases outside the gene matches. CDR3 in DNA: TGTGCCAGCTCAATATTGGGACAGGGAGCAGATACGCAGTATTTT. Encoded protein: CASSILGQGADTQYF.

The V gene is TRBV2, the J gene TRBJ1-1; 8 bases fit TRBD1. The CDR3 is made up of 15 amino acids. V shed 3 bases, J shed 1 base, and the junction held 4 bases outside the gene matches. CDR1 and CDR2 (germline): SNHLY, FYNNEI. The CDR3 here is CASSDYGTGNTEAFF. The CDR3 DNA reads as TGTGCCAGCAGTGATTATGGGACAGGGAACACTGAAGCTTTCTTT. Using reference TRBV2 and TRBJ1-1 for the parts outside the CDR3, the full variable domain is EPEVTQTPSHQVTQMGQEVILRCVPISNHLYFYWYRQILGQKVEFLVSFYNNEISEKSEIFDDQFSVERPDGSNFTLKIRSTKLEDSAMYFCASSDYGTGNTEAFFGQGTRLTVV.

The CDR3 sequence is CASSTGTGRDGYTF. The CDR3 DNA is TGTGCCAGCAGCACCGGGACAGGGAGAGATGGCTACACCTTC. The rearrangement joins TRBV9 to TRBJ1-2; 9 positions match TRBD1. The CDR3 runs 14 residues. Per the germline V gene, CDR1 is SGDLS and CDR2 is YYNGEE. After removal of 4 bases from V and 6 bases from J, the junction contained 7 bases not matched to a gene.

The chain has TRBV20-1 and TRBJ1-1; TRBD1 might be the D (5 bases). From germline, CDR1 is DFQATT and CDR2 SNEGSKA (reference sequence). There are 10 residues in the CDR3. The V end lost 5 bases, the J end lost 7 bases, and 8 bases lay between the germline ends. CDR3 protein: CSASDSEAFF. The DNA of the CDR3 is TGCAGTGCTTCCGACAGTGAAGCTTTCTTT.

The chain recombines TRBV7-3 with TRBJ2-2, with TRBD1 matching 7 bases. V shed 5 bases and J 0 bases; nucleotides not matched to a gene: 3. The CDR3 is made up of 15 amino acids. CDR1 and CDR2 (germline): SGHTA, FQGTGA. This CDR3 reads CASSQGDANTGELFF. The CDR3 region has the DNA TGTGCCAGCAGCCAGGGGGACGCGAACACCGGGGAGCTGTTTTTT.

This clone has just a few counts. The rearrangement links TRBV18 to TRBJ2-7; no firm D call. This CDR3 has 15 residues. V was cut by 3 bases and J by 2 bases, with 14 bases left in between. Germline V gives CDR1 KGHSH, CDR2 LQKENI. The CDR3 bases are TGTGCCAGCTCACCGTTTTCCTCACCTACCTACGAGCAGTACTTC. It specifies CASSPFSSPTYEQYF.

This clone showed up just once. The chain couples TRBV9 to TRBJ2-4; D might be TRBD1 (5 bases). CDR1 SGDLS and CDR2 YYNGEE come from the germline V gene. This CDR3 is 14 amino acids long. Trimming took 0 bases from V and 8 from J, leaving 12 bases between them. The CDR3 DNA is TGTGCCAGCAGCGTAGAGGCAGGGTCTGACATTCAGTACTTC. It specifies CASSVEAGSDIQYF. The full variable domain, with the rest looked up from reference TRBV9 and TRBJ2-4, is DSGVTQTPKHLITATGQRVTLRCSPRSGDLSVYWYQQSLDQGLQFLIQYYNGEERAKGNILERFSAQQFPDLHSELNLSSLELGDSALYFCASSVEAGSDIQYFGAGTRLSVL.

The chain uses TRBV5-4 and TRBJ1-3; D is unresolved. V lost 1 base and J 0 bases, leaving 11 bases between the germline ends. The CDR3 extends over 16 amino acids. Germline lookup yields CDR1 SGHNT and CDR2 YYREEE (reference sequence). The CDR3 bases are TGTGCCAGCAGCTTGTCAGGTGGGAGCTCTGGAAACACCATATATTTT. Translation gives CASSLSGGSSGNTIYF.

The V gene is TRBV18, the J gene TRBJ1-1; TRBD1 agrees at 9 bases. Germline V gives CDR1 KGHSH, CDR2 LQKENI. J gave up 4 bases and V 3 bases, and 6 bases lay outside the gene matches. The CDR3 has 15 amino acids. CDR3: CASSPQQGAGTEAFF. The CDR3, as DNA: TGTGCCAGCTCACCCCAACAGGGGGCTGGCACTGAAGCTTTCTTT.

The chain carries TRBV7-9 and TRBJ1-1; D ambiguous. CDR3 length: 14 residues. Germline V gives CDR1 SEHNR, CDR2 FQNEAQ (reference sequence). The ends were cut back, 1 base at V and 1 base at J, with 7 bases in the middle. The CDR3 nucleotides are TGTGCCAGCAGCTTAGTGGCAGGGAACACTGAAGCTTTCTTT. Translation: CASSLVAGNTEAFF.

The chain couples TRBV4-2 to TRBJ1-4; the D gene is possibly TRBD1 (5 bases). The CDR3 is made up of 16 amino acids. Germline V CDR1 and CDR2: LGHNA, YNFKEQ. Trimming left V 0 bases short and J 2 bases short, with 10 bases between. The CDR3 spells CASSQDGGWTNEKLFF. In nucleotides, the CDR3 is TGTGCCAGCAGCCAAGATGGGGGGTGGACTAATGAAAAACTGTTTTTT.

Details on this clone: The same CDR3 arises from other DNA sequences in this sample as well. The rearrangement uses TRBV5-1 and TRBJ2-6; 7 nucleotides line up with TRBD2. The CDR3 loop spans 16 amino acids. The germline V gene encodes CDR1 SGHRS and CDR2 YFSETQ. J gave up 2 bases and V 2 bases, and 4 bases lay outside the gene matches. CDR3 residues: CASSLRAGAGANVLTF. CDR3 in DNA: TGCGCCAGCAGCTTAAGGGCGGGGGCTGGGGCCAACGTCCTGACTTTC.

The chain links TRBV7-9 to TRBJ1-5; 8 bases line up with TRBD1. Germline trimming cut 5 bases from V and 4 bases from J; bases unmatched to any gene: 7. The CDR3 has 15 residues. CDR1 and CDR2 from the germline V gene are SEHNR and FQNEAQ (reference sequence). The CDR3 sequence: CASSPNTGGNQPQHF. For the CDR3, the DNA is TGTGCCAGCAGCCCCAATACAGGGGGAAATCAGCCCCAGCATTTT.

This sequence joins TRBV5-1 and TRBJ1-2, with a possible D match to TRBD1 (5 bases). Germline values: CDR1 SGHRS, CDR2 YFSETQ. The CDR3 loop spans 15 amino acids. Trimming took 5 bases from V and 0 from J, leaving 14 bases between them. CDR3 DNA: TGCGCCAGCAGACTTACGGCAGGGCCTAACTATGGCTACACCTTC. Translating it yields CASRLTAGPNYGYTF.